The clone carrying this T cell receptor (beta chain) ranks as medium-sized. No antigen is known for it. The germline gives CDR1 LGHDT, CDR2 YNNKEL (reference sequence). Trimming cost V 2 bases and J 4 bases; bases outside gene matches: 8. The CDR3 is 16 residues long. This entry belongs to a study of lung T cells in sarcoidosis with Löfgren's syndrome. Study-level findings and limits: Shared TRAV12-1 and TRBV2 CDR3 motifs were reported across several patients.

MiXCR, applied by TCRdb to the reads, yields one record per CDR3 protein. Of fewer than 3,000 distinct CDR3 sequences in the sample, 27% were seen once. The J gene is TRBJ2-5, the V gene TRBV3-1; 9 bases agree with TRBD1. Material for sequencing was CD4+ T cells from bronchoalveolar lavage. This TCR was recovered from a human donor with sarcoidosis (Löfgren's syndrome or another form), or a control subject (not recorded which). The CDR3 is CASSQRVQGAGETQYF. Here the CDR3 DNA reads TGTGCCAGCAGCCAACGAGTACAGGGGGCTGGAGAGACCCAGTACTTC.